These 25 T cell receptor beta chains came from one sample sequenced in a study of T cells in Graves' hyperthyroidism and ophthalmopathy. It was RNA transcripts that yielded the amplified TCR beta CDR3 regions. The TCR CDR3 was amplified in a first-round RT-PCR using the HTBI primer set. TCRdb reprocessed the multiplex PCR reads with MiXCR, giving one entry per CDR3 protein. The data show hundreds of thousands of distinct CDR3 sequences, with 11% to 15% seen just once and about a tenth held by the top ten. The sequencing sample was made of blood. The receptors here all came from a woman in her late teens or twenties with Graves' hyperthyroidism.

This chain connects TRBV6-5 to TRBJ2-7, with D possibly matching TRBD2 (5 bases). This CDR3 comprises 14 residues. Germline V gene data show CDR1 as MNHEY and CDR2 as SVGAGI. V dropped 0 bases and J dropped 5 bases, with 11 bases sitting between them. CDR3 nucleotides: TGTGCCAGCAGTTACTCGATCCGGGGAAACGAGCAGTACTTC. It yields the protein CASSYSIRGNEQYF.

This clonotype was counted ten times or more. The chain has TRBV7-2 and TRBJ2-7; TRBD2 agrees at 11 bases. V lost 5 bases, J lost 3 bases, and 12 bases stayed unmatched. Germline V gene data show CDR1 as SGHTA and CDR2 as FQGNSA. This CDR3 region has 17 residues. The CDR3 sequence is CASSPRWGTSGFYEQYF. The CDR3 DNA is TGTGCCAGCAGCCCCCGTTGGGGGACTAGCGGATTCTACGAGCAGTACTTC. Combining the CDR3 with reference TRBV7-2 and TRBJ2-7 gives the whole variable domain GAGVSQSPSNKVTEKGKDVELRCDPISGHTALYWYRQSLGQGLEFLIYFQGNSAPDKSGLPSDRFSAERTGGSVSTLTIQRTQQEDSAVYLCASSPRWGTSGFYEQYFGPGTRLTVT.

This clonotype has just a few counts. The V and J genes are TRBV20-1 and TRBJ2-7, with D maybe TRBD2 (5 bases). Germline V gene data show CDR1 as DFQATT and CDR2 as SNEGSKA (reference sequence). The V end was cut by 3 bases, the J end by 6 bases, with 15 bases between. The CDR3 is made up of 13 amino acids. Here the CDR3 reads CSASPRGYLEQYF. DNA of the CDR3: TGCAGTGCTAGCCCCAGAGGGTATCTCGAGCAGTACTTC.

This clonotype was counted between two and nine times. The chain combines TRBV5-1 with TRBJ2-1; TRBD2 matches 7 bases. V was clipped by 7 bases and J by 6 bases; unmatched bases: 19. The CDR3 has 17 residues. Germline CDR1 reads SGHRS; CDR2 reads YFSETQ. DNA for the CDR3: TGCGCCAGCCACAAAAACCCCGGGACTACGAAGACCAATGAGCAGTTCTTC. This sequence encodes CASHKNPGTTKTNEQFF.

This chain joins TRBV28 and TRBJ2-7, with 7 bases identical to TRBD2. Looked up from germline, CDR1 is MDHEN and CDR2 is SYDVKM. With 6 bases clipped from V and 4 bases from J, the junction kept 15 bases outside the gene matches. The length of the CDR3 is 16 residues. The CDR3 nucleotides are TGTGCCAGCAGCCCCCTCTCGGGGGGTCGTATATACGAGCAGTACTTC. It yields the protein CASSPLSGGRIYEQYF.

This clonotype showed up many times. The chain recombines TRBV6-1 with TRBJ1-5; unclear D gene. The germline V and J ends were trimmed by 3 bases and 3 bases, with 6 bases remaining between them. The CDR3 is made up of 13 amino acids. CDR1 and CDR2 (germline): MNHNS, SASEGT. CDR3 protein: CASSDQINQPQHF. CDR3 nucleotides: TGTGCCAGCAGTGACCAGATCAATCAGCCCCAGCATTTT.

In its sample, this clonotype was seen many times. This chain joins TRBV6-2 or TRBV6-3 and TRBJ2-7; 10 bases align to TRBD1. CDR1 is MNHEY and CDR2 is SVGEGT in the germline V gene. The trim removed 5 bases at V and 4 bases at J, leaving 17 bases unmatched. This CDR3 comprises 18 residues. CDR3: CASSPGTGEIPWIYEQYF. The CDR3 DNA reads as TGTGCCAGCAGTCCCGGGACAGGGGAAATCCCGTGGATTTACGAGCAGTACTTC.

The gene calls are TRBV5-1 and TRBJ2-7, with D perhaps matching TRBD2 (7 bases). The V and J ends lost 1 base and 1 base respectively, with 15 bases between them. Germline V gives CDR1 SGHRS, CDR2 YFSETQ. This CDR3 is built from 16 residues. The CDR3 is CASSLFGGQGSYEQYF. CDR3 in DNA: TGCGCCAGCAGCTTGTTCGGGGGGCAGGGTTCCTACGAGCAGTACTTC.

DNA for the CDR3: TGTGCCAGTAGTATGGTCAGGGCAAGCAATCAGCCCCAGCATTTT. This translates into CASSMVRASNQPQHF. The V and J genes are TRBV19 and TRBJ1-5; maybe TRBD1 (5 bases). The CDR3 totals 15 residues. Germline V CDR1 and CDR2: LNHDA, SQIVND (reference sequence). Trimming stripped 3 bases from V and 1 base from J, with 10 bases between.

Points on this clonotype: One end of the junction fails to match germline, which may point to a read error. The J gene is TRBJ2-3, the V gene TRBV6-9; no definite D call. Per germline, CDR1 MNHGY and CDR2 SVAAGI. The CDR3 runs 15 residues. For the CDR3, the DNA is TGCGCCAGCAGTGAGTCTTCAGTTGGGACAGATACGCAGTATTTT. Translation: CASSESSVGTDTQYF.

The chain has TRBV18 and TRBJ1-5; D remains unclear. Germline V CDR1 and CDR2: KGHSH, LQKENI. V was pared by 4 bases and J by 6 bases, with 19 bases between. This CDR3 is built from 16 residues. In DNA, the CDR3 is TGTGCCAGCTCACGGGAAGGACTGGGGAGTAGTCAGCCCCAGCATTTT. Translated, it gives CASSREGLGSSQPQHF.

V is TRBV30 and J is TRBJ1-2; 9 nucleotides agree with TRBD1. Per germline, CDR1 GTSNPN and CDR2 SVGIG (reference sequence). There are 14 residues in the CDR3. V shed 3 bases and J 0 bases; nucleotides not matched to a gene: 2. For the CDR3, the DNA is TGTGCCTGGAGAACAGGGGGCGCTAACTATGGCTACACCTTC. Amino acid sequence: CAWRTGGANYGYTF. The whole variable domain, remainder taken from reference TRBV30 and TRBJ1-2, is SQTIHQWPATLVQPVGSPLSLECTVEGTSNPNLYWYRQAAGRGLQLLFYSVGIGQISSEVPQNLSASRPQDRQFILSSKKLLLSDSGFYLCAWRTGGANYGYTFGSGTRLTVV.

The rearrangement joins TRBV18 to TRBJ1-1; 9 bases match TRBD1. The CDR3 is made up of 16 amino acids. J gave up 6 bases and V 3 bases, and 11 bases lay outside the gene matches. CDR1 and CDR2 (germline): KGHSH, LQKENI. The CDR3 DNA sequence: TGTGCCAGCTCACCCCCTACCGGGACAGGGCCCGCTGAAGCTTTCTTT. Translation: CASSPPTGTGPAEAFF.

This clonotype was picked up many times. The V gene is TRBV6-1, the J gene TRBJ2-7, with TRBD1 matching over 12 bases. The CDR3 length is 16 residues. The trim removed 5 bases at V and 5 bases at J, leaving 10 bases unmatched. Germline V gene lookup returns CDR1 MNHNS and CDR2 SASEGT. The CDR3 bases are TGTGCCAGCAGTCACCTACCGGGACAGGGGGCCGACGAGCAGTACTTC. Protein product: CASSHLPGQGADEQYF.

The chain joins TRBV19 to TRBJ1-1; possible D gene TRBD1, 5 bases. V lost 3 bases and J 1 base, leaving 12 bases between the germline ends. The CDR3 runs 15 residues. Germline CDR1 reads LNHDA; CDR2 reads SQIVND (reference sequence). CDR3 nucleotides: TGTGCCAGTAGTATGGTAGGGACGGCGAACACTGAAGCTTTCTTT. Its translation is CASSMVGTANTEAFF. The full variable domain, with the rest looked up from reference TRBV19 and TRBJ1-1, is DGGITQSPKYLFRKEGQNVTLSCEQNLNHDAMYWYRQDPGQGLRLIYYSQIVNDFQKGDIAEGYSVSREKKESFPLTVTSAQKNPTAFYLCASSMVGTANTEAFFGQGTRLTVV.

The rearrangement links TRBV12-3 or TRBV12-4 to TRBJ2-3; a weak D match, TRBD1 (6 bases). Trimming pared 6 bases from V and 8 bases from J, leaving 21 bases between. The CDR3 has 15 amino acids. CDR3 sequence: CASSSDRSWVGTQYF. DNA of the CDR3: TGTGCCAGCAGCTCCGACAGGAGTTGGGTAGGTACGCAGTATTTT.

The chain has TRBV13 and TRBJ1-2; possibly TRBD1 for D (6 bases). The CDR3 runs to 14 residues. Trimming took off 4 bases at V and 2 bases at J, with 11 bases between the two ends. Germline V gene sequence: CDR1 PRHDT, CDR2 FYEKMQ (reference sequence). CDR3 bases: TGTGCCAGCAGCTCCCCAGGACAGAACTATGGCTACACCTTC. Translating it yields CASSSPGQNYGYTF.

This clonotype was observed many times. The CDR3 protein is CSADRTVDYGYTF. In nucleotides, the CDR3 is TGCAGTGCTGACCGGACAGTAGACTATGGCTACACCTTC. The V gene is TRBV20-1, the J gene TRBJ1-2; possible D gene TRBD1, 6 bases. Germline V gene data show CDR1 as DFQATT and CDR2 as SNEGSKA (reference sequence). CDR3 size: 13 residues. The V end was cut by 5 bases, the J end by 3 bases, with 13 bases between.

V and J are TRBV6-1 and TRBJ2-7; D possibly corresponds to TRBD2 (6 bases). Germline loops: CDR1 MNHNS, CDR2 SASEGT. Trimming took off 6 bases at V and 3 bases at J, with 18 bases between the two ends. The CDR3 contains 15 residues. The CDR3 DNA reads TGTGCCAGCAGGGGACTTCAAACCCCTGACTACGAGCAGTACTTC. Protein: CASRGLQTPDYEQYF.

This clonotype was seen only a few times. The chain is built from TRBV7-3 and TRBJ2-7; 13 nucleotides agree with TRBD2. V lost 5 bases and J lost 1; bases outside the gene matches: 14. The CDR3 is 19 residues long. The V gene's germline CDR1 is SGHTA and CDR2 FQGTGA. The CDR3 sequence is CASSPTRGLAGVSSYEQYF. The CDR3 bases are TGTGCCAGCAGCCCGACGAGAGGACTAGCGGGAGTGTCGTCCTACGAGCAGTACTTC.

This clonotype appeared many times. This chain links TRBV7-2 with TRBJ1-2, with D unclear. Trimming cost V 5 bases and J 5 bases, with 15 bases left between them. CDR1 and CDR2 from the germline V gene are SGHTA and FQGNSA. The length of the CDR3 is 14 residues. CDR3 region: CASSRRTDQYGYTF. The CDR3 DNA sequence: TGTGCCAGCAGCAGACGGACGGACCAATATGGCTACACCTTC.

The chain's CDR3 is CASSSGTSGGVLDEQYF. The CDR3 DNA sequence: TGTGCCAGCAGTTCAGGGACTAGCGGGGGGGTTCTGGACGAGCAGTACTTC. J is TRBJ2-7 and V is TRBV27; 16 bases are shared with TRBD2. With 4 bases clipped from V and 5 bases from J, the junction kept 8 bases outside the gene matches. Germline V gene lookup returns CDR1 MNHEY and CDR2 SMNVEV (reference sequence). This CDR3 spans 17 amino acids.

This clonotype was observed many times. The genes are TRBV11-3 and TRBJ2-1; D may be TRBD1 or TRBD2 (5 bases each). Per germline, CDR1 SGHNT and CDR2 YENEEA. V was cut by 5 bases and J by 0 bases, with 20 bases left in between. The CDR3 runs 18 residues. The CDR3 nucleotides are TGTGCCAGCAGCCCGAGAAAGGGGACCGCTTACTCCTACAATGAGCAGTTCTTC. Amino acids: CASSPRKGTAYSYNEQFF.

This clonotype was recorded at least ten times. This chain joins TRBV3-1 and TRBJ2-3; no definite D call. The germline V gene has CDR1 LGHDT and CDR2 YNNKEL (reference sequence). There are 14 residues in the CDR3. V was clipped by 0 bases and J by 2 bases, with 6 bases between them. CDR3 amino acids: CASSQESTTDTQYF. DNA for the CDR3: TGTGCCAGCAGCCAAGAGTCTACCACAGATACGCAGTATTTT.

The CDR3 reads CAWSAGTGVPETQYF. Written as DNA, the CDR3 is TGTGCCTGGAGTGCTGGGACAGGGGTTCCAGAGACCCAGTACTTC. This chain uses TRBV30 with TRBJ2-5; 10 bases are shared with TRBD1. The CDR3 spans 15 residues. Losses at the gene ends were 1 base for V and 4 bases for J; bases not matched to a gene: 6. In germline, CDR1 is GTSNPN, CDR2 SVGIG (reference sequence).